This T cell receptor (beta chain) appears in the sequencing data of a study of Ad26.COV2.S vaccination and SARS-CoV-2 variants. Findings and limits, study-wide: Considerable breadth of spike-specific CD8+ and CD4+ T cell responses has reportedly been documented following vaccination.

To note about this clone: Its matching antigen is unknown.

Sequencing was performed with immunoSEQ multiplex PCR; in TCRdb, only in-frame clones are kept and a portion is missing. The sample lists about 480,000 clones; around 85% were seen once. Stated treatment: about 20 received Ad26.COV2.S at low or high dose, single or two shots; about 5 received placebo; per-sample allocation not given. Sample collection was performed on day 63 after the first vaccine or placebo injection. The administered vaccine (an Ad26 vector) expressed Wuhan-strain SARS-CoV-2 spike. Sample: peripheral blood, taken in a trial of Ad26.COV2.S vaccine versus placebo. The sequence was collected from a person aged 18 to 59 who received the Ad26.COV2.S COVID-19 vaccine or a placebo.

The CDR3 nucleotides are TGTGCCAGCAGTCTGAAGACCGGGATAGCTAACTATGGCTACACCTTC. Its protein product is CASSLKTGIANYGYTF. The chain carries TRBV2 and TRBJ1-2; no firm D call. V dropped 5 bases and J dropped 0 bases, with 16 bases sitting between them. The germline gives CDR1 SNHLY, CDR2 FYNNEI. The CDR3 is 16 amino acids.